This entry lists 12 T cell receptor beta chains sequenced from one sample in a study of blood T cell repertoires in COVID-19. Generated by immunoSEQ multiplex PCR, the TCRdb table keeps only in-frame clones and is missing some. The sample has a few hundred thousand clones, around 88% seen once. The sample consisted of PBMCs or T cells enriched from blood (not recorded which). These receptors originate from a woman aged 40 to 49 with acute COVID-19.

This clone has just a few counts. This chain links TRBV30 with TRBJ1-2; TRBD1 matches at 7 bases. The V gene's germline CDR1 is GTSNPN and CDR2 SVGIG (reference sequence). CDR3 size: 12 residues. V shed 8 bases and J 2 bases; nucleotides not matched to a gene: 5. This CDR3 is CARAQGNYGYTF. CDR3 DNA sequence: TGTGCCCGCGCACAGGGGAACTATGGCTACACCTTC.

This chain links TRBV6-5 with TRBJ1-6; no reliable D call. The length of the CDR3 is 14 residues. Trimming left V 2 bases short and J 10 bases short, with 12 bases between. CDR1 and CDR2 from the germline V gene are MNHEY and SVGAGI. CDR3 sequence: CASSYVRPHSPLHF. CDR3 bases: TGTGCCAGCAGTTACGTGCGGCCGCACTCACCCCTCCACTTT.

The V gene is TRBV2, the J gene TRBJ1-1; 9 nucleotides match TRBD1. Germline assignment: CDR1 SNHLY and CDR2 FYNNEI. Trimming removed 5 bases from V and 10 bases from J; junction bases left unmatched: 14. The CDR3 totals 15 residues. The CDR3 loop is CASSLDRGGLRGAFF. The DNA of the CDR3 is TGTGCCAGCAGTCTGGACAGGGGAGGCCTTAGAGGAGCTTTCTTT.

The rearrangement links TRBV19 to TRBJ1-2; 8 bases fit TRBD1. Unmatched junction bases numbered 7, after V lost 5 bases and J lost 8 bases. Germline CDR1 reads LNHDA; CDR2 reads SQIVND (reference sequence). The CDR3 loop spans 13 amino acids. CDR3: CASSVQGARGYTF. The CDR3 nucleotides are TGTGCCAGTAGTGTGCAGGGGGCTAGAGGCTACACCTTC.

The chain uses TRBV27 and TRBJ1-5; 7 bases are a match to TRBD1. Unmatched junction bases numbered 8, after V lost 5 bases and J lost 7 bases. The germline CDR1 and CDR2 sequences are MNHEY and SMNVEV (reference sequence). CDR3 length: 14 amino acids. The CDR3 protein is CASSTTDRVQPQHF. Here the CDR3 DNA reads TGTGCCAGCAGTACTACTGACAGGGTACAGCCCCAGCATTTT.

The chain combines TRBV5-6 with TRBJ2-7; D perhaps matches TRBD2 (6 bases). In germline, CDR1 is SGHDT, CDR2 YYEEEE. This CDR3 is 14 amino acids long. Trimming removed 4 bases at V and 3 bases at J, with 14 bases between. The CDR3 reads CASSRGSSGYEQYV. CDR3 DNA: TGTGCCAGCAGCCGGGGAAGTAGCGGCTACGAGCAGTACGTC.

This clone was counted once. The rearrangement uses TRBV12-5 and TRBJ2-2, with D possibly TRBD2 on 5 matching bases. Germline V gene data show CDR1 as LGHNT and CDR2 as FRNRAP. This CDR3 is 15 amino acids long. Trimming took 4 bases from V and 3 from J, leaving 12 bases between them. This CDR3 reads CASGYAGFYTGELFF. The CDR3 bases are TGTGCTAGTGGTTACGCGGGCTTCTACACCGGGGAGCTGTTTTTT.

This chain uses TRBV11-2 with TRBJ2-1; weak D call: TRBD2 (6 bases). V shed 0 bases and J shed 9 bases, with 18 bases lying between them. The germline V gene has CDR1 SGHAT and CDR2 FQNNGV. CDR3 length: 16 residues. The CDR3 DNA is TGTGCCAGCAGCTTAGATTCGGGGTGGAGGGGCGGTGAGCAGTTCTTC. Translated: CASSLDSGWRGGEQFF.

The genes are TRBV11-2 and TRBJ2-2, with D perhaps matching TRBD1 (5 bases). This CDR3 comprises 17 residues. The ends were cut back, 2 bases at V and 6 bases at J, with 19 bases in the middle. Germline loops: CDR1 SGHAT, CDR2 FQNNGV. CDR3 sequence (DNA): TGTGCCAGCAGCTTACAGGGCTCGGCCCTGGGGTCCGGGGAGCTGTTTTTT. This translates into CASSLQGSALGSGELFF.

This chain links TRBV7-8 with TRBJ2-5; 9 positions agree with TRBD2. V shed 1 base and J 5 bases; nucleotides not matched to a gene: 8. The CDR3 contains 16 residues. CDR1 is SGHVS and CDR2 is FQNEAQ in the germline V gene. The CDR3 here is CASSLGVSGSVETQYF. The CDR3 DNA reads as TGTGCCAGCAGCTTAGGAGTTAGCGGGAGTGTGGAGACCCAGTACTTC.

The gene calls are TRBV5-8 and TRBJ1-5; TRBD1 aligns across 9 bases. Trimming took 4 bases from V and 0 from J; bases not matched to a gene: 11. The CDR3 spans 18 residues. Germline CDR1 is SGHTS and CDR2 is YDEGEE. The DNA of the CDR3 is TGTGCCAGCAGCCCAAGGACAGGGGCGAGTTATAGCAATCAGCCCCAGCATTTT. Translation: CASSPRTGASYSNQPQHF.

The rearrangement links TRBV24-1 to TRBJ2-2; TRBD2 agrees at 7 bases. There are 14 residues in the CDR3. The junction had 6 bases not matched to a gene; V was cut back by 6 bases and J by 6 bases. Germline CDR1 KGHDR, CDR2 SFDVKD. The CDR3 is CATSRQGGAGELFF. The CDR3 nucleotides read TGTGCCACCAGTCGGCAGGGAGGGGCCGGGGAGCTGTTTTTT.